This TCR beta chain is drawn from a study of blood T cell repertoires in COVID-19. In Cohort 3, a recovered donor had either two negative PCRs, clearance, or symptom resolution. The repertoire was sequenced with immunoSEQ multiplex PCR; TCRdb's copy has only in-frame clones and lacks some. The sample comprises over 120,000 clones, around 87% of which are singletons, and around 11% rests with the top ten. This CDR3 is built from 16 residues. Trimming removed 10 bases from V and 7 bases from J; junction bases left unmatched: 13. Per the germline V gene, CDR1 is KGHSH and CDR2 is LQKENI. The sequence was collected from a man in his sixties who had recovered from COVID-19. Sequencing input: PBMCs or T cells enriched from blood (not recorded which). The V call is TRBV18, the J call TRBJ1-4; 12 bases line up with TRBD1. The CDR3 sequence: CATSRGQGASGEKLFF. Here the CDR3 DNA reads TGTGCCACGTCCAGGGGACAGGGGGCGTCGGGTGAAAAACTGTTTTTT.